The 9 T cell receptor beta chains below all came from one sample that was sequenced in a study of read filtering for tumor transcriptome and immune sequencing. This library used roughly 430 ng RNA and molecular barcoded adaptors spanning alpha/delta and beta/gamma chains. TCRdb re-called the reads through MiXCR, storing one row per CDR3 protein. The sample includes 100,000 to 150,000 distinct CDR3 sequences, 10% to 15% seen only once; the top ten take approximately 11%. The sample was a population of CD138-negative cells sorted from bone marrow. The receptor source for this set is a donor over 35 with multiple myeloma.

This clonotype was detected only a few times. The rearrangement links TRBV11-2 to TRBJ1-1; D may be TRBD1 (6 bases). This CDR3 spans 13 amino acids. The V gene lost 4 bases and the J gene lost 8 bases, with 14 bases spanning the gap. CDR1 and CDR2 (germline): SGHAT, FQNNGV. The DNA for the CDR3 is TGTGCCAGCAGCTCTTGGACAGCGCACGAAGCTTTCTTT. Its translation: CASSSWTAHEAFF.

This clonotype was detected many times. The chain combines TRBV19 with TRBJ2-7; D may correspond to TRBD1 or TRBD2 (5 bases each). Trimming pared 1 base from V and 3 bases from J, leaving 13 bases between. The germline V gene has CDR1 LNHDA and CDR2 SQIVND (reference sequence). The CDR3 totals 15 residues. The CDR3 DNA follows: TGTGCCAGTAGTATAGCGGGGACGGAGGACTACGAGCAGTACTTC. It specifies CASSIAGTEDYEQYF. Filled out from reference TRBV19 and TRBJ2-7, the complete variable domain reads DGGITQSPKYLFRKEGQNVTLSCEQNLNHDAMYWYRQDPGQGLRLIYYSQIVNDFQKGDIAEGYSVSREKKESFPLTVTSAQKNPTAFYLCASSIAGTEDYEQYFGPGTRLTVT.

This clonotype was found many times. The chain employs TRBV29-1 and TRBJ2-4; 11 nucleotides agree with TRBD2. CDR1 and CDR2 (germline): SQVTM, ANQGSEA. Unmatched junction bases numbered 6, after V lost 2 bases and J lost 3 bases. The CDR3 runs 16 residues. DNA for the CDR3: TGCAGCGTTGAACCTACTAGCGGGAGCATCAAAAACATTCAGTACTTC. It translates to CSVEPTSGSIKNIQYF.

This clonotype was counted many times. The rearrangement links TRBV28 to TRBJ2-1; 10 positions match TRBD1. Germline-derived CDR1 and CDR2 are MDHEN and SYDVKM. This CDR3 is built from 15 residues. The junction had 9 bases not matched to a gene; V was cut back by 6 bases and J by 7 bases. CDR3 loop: CASSPGTGEFNEQFF. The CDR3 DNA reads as TGTGCCAGCAGCCCCGGGACAGGGGAATTTAATGAGCAGTTCTTC.

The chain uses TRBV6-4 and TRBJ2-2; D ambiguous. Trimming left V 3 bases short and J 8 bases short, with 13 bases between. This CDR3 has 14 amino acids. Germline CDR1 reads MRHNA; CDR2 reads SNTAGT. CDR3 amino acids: CASSEDPRLGELFF. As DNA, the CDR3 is TGTGCCAGCAGTGAAGACCCCCGATTGGGGGAGCTGTTTTTT.

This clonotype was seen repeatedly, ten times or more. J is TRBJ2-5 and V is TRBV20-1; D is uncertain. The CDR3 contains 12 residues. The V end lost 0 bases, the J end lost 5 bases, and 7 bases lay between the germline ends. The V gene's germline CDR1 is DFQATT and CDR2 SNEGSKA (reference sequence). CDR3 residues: CSARDKAETQYF. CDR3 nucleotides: TGCAGTGCTAGAGACAAGGCGGAGACCCAGTACTTC.

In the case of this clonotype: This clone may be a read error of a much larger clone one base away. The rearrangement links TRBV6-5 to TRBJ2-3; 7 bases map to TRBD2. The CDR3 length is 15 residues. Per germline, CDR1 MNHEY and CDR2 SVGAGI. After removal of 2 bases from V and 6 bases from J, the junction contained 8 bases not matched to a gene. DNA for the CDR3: TGTGCCAGCAGTTACCGGGCGGGAGATCCGGATACGCAGTATTTT. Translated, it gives CASSYRAGDPDTQYF.

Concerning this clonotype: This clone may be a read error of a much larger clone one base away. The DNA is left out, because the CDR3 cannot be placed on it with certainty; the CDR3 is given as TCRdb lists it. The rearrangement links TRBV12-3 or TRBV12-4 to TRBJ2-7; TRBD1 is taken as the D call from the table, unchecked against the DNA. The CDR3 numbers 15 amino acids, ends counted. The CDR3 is CASSTSGRGIYGQYF.

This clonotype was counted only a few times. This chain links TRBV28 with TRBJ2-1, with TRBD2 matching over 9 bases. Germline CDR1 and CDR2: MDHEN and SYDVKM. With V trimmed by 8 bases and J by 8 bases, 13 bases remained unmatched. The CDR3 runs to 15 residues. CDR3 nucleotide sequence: TGTGCCAGCTTTTATAGCGGGAGTGGATCTGATGAGCAGTTCTTC. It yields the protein CASFYSGSGSDEQFF.